The present T cell receptor beta chain was sequenced within a study of T cell responses to AZD1222 COVID-19 vaccine (dated by TCRdb to 2020 to 2022). Regarding the complete study: TCR sequencing covered over 230 trial participants: about 210 given two doses of AZD1222 and about 26 given two doses of MenACWY control vaccine. Enrollment into the trials was organized by age into subgroups of 18-55, 56-69 and 70-plus years, and those subgroups contained around 150, 28 and 57 TCR-sequenced participants, respectively.

The V end loses 1 base and the J end loses 6 bases, and a stretch of 14 bases separates them. Via the germline V gene (reference sequence), CDR1 is SEHNR and CDR2 FQNEAQ. Measured from the cysteine to the phenylalanine, the CDR3 is 15 residues long. Only CDR3 DNA remains: 45 bases, in frame from the first base. This specimen's time point label, interpreted: about 28 days (+/-7) after the second vaccine dose. Because spike-specific TCR depth and breadth did not differ between the two schedules, AZD1222 recipients who got a second dose at roughly 4 weeks were pooled with those who got a second dose at roughly 12 weeks. The vaccinee samples were drawn from two UK trials, COV001 and COV002, one of which was a single-blind randomized controlled phase 2/3 trial testing AZD1222 (ChAdOx1 nCoV-19) in healthy adults. Trial participant PBMC samples were collected at day 0 and day 28 after the second dose for TCRbeta chain sequencing.

Overall study outcomes, separate from this receptor: Most participants were white British and females outnumbered males, and the authors suggested that clonal diversity may have been underestimated. After two AZD1222 doses, both the breadth and the depth of spike-specific TCRs were significantly higher than at day 0 and than in MenACWY recipients. The whole spike protein was spanned by vaccine-associated CD4 TCRs, and dominant responses were seen in regions 160-218 and 743-854. In the small 56-69-year group, the increase in depth fell short of significance, most likely because of low power. Because no day 14 peak-response samples were available, the repertoires could be characterized only after the peak T cell response. Conclusions about previously exposed vaccinees are limited, since just 6 or 7 AZD1222 recipients were seropositive for SARS-CoV-2 at baseline. Reportedly, almost half of the unique spike-specific TCRs recognized epitopes lying outside the regions that are mutated in the B.1.351 and B.1.1.7 variants.

The CDR3 regions of human TCRbeta chains were subjected to immunosequencing. The source study handled its data this way. TCRs in the repertoires were compared against a reference library of SARS-CoV-2-specific TCRs that had been generated with the MIRA antigen-specificity platform. Breadth meant the fraction of unique TCRs that were SARS-CoV-2-associated, whereas depth meant the fraction of total T cells that were SARS-CoV-2-associated. Using the MIRA data, each spike-specific TCR was mapped to the spike region that the TCR reacts to and placed in a CD4 or CD8 class. Log10-transformed breadth and depth values were compared by one-way ANOVA with Sidak's multiple comparisons tests. Not all clones reach the TCRdb copy of this immuneACCESS table, which keeps in-frame sequences only. Checked studies attribute under half of the gap to unresolved V genes and leave the rest unexplained. Clone size and V and J calls were adopted from that table, with D and trimming inferred from the DNA. The sample table contains roughly 170,000 clones; only one count was recorded for roughly 94% of them. The ten largest clonotypes hold 1.5% to 2% of the sample.

Note on this clone: Its cognate antigen has yet to be identified. One base away there is no much larger clone; base qualities are not given.

The input for sequencing was peripheral blood, taken 28 days after the second AZD1222 dose. The rearranged segments are TRBV7-9 and TRBJ2-3, with TRBD1 as a weak D call on 6 bases. The receptor comes from an adult who received the AZD1222 COVID-19 vaccine. The CDR3 protein: CASSLVSRGVDTQYF. The sequenced DNA is TGTGCCAGCAGCTTAGTTTCCAGGGGAGTGGATACGCAGTATTTT.